The 29 T cell receptor beta chains reported below all come from one sample, sequenced in a study of blood T cell repertoires in COVID-19. Clones were sequenced by immunoSEQ multiplex PCR, and TCRdb holds only the in-frame ones, with some missing. The sample comprises hundreds of thousands of clones, 85% to 90% of which are singletons, and 8% to 10% rests with the top ten. Sequencing input: PBMCs or T cells enriched from blood (not recorded which). These receptors all stem from a man aged 40-49 years who had recovered from COVID-19.

The genes are TRBV28 and TRBJ2-1; D unclear. The CDR3 totals 11 residues. V lost 3 bases and J 9 bases, leaving 6 bases between the germline ends. Per germline, CDR1 MDHEN and CDR2 SYDVKM. The DNA of the CDR3 is TGTGCCAGCAGTTTCTGGGCTGAGCAGTTCTTC. It specifies CASSFWAEQFF.

The chain recombines TRBV19 with TRBJ1-1, with D tentatively TRBD1 (5 bases). This CDR3 region has 15 residues. The germline V gene encodes CDR1 LNHDA and CDR2 SQIVND (reference sequence). The V gene lost 5 bases and the J gene lost 1 base, with 14 bases spanning the gap. Here the CDR3 DNA reads TGTGCCAGTAGTTTCTTCTTAGGACAGAACACTGAAGCTTTCTTT. Encoded protein: CASSFFLGQNTEAFF.

The chain employs TRBV9 and TRBJ2-5; 12 nucleotides agree with TRBD2. The CDR3 spans 19 residues. V shed 0 bases, J shed 2 bases, and the junction held 11 bases outside the gene matches. Per germline, CDR1 SGDLS and CDR2 YYNGEE. The CDR3 nucleotides read TGTGCCAGCAGCGTAGGGTACGCGGGACTAGCGGGCCATCAAGAGACCCAGTACTTC. It encodes CASSVGYAGLAGHQETQYF.

V is TRBV7-2 and J is TRBJ2-3, with 8 bases lining up with TRBD1. There are 17 residues in the CDR3. Germline loops: CDR1 SGHTA, CDR2 FQGNSA. V trimming: 2 bases; J trimming: 1 base; junction bases outside the gene matches: 8. The CDR3 bases are TGTGCCAGCAGCTTACAGTTTTTGGGACAGGGCACAGATACGCAGTATTTT. It translates to CASSLQFLGQGTDTQYF.

The genes are TRBV14 and TRBJ1-6, with no clear D. This CDR3 contains 15 residues. The germline V gene encodes CDR1 SGHDN and CDR2 FVKESK. With 3 bases removed from V and 7 bases from J, the gap between germline ends came to 13 bases. CDR3 loop: CASSQIRVDNSPLHF. The CDR3 DNA follows: TGTGCCAGCAGCCAGATCCGGGTCGACAATTCACCCCTCCACTTT.

The V call is TRBV9, the J call TRBJ2-1; D is unresolved. The germline gives CDR1 SGDLS, CDR2 YYNGEE. This CDR3 is 13 amino acids long. The V end lost 1 base, the J end lost 8 bases, and 10 bases lay between the germline ends. The CDR3 loop reads CASSVRPSDEQFF. For the CDR3, the DNA is TGTGCCAGCAGCGTAAGGCCCAGCGATGAGCAGTTCTTC.

V gene TRBV30 combines with J gene TRBJ1-1, with no clear D. The V gene lost 4 bases and the J gene lost 0 bases, with 12 bases spanning the gap. The CDR3 contains 14 residues. Germline V gene sequence: CDR1 GTSNPN, CDR2 SVGIG (reference sequence). CDR3 residues: CAWTERLLNTEAFF. CDR3 bases: TGTGCCTGGACGGAAAGACTTCTGAACACTGAAGCTTTCTTT.

This clone was observed once. The chain employs TRBV7-3 and TRBJ2-7; 7 positions agree with TRBD2. The junction had 7 bases not matched to a gene; V was cut back by 4 bases and J by 7 bases. This CDR3 region has 13 residues. The germline V gene has CDR1 SGHTA and CDR2 FQGTGA. The CDR3 nucleotides read TGTGCCAGCAGCTCATACCACGGGAGGGAGCAGTACTTC. Translating it yields CASSSYHGREQYF.

The genes are TRBV28 and TRBJ2-2, with 10 bases fitting TRBD2. Germline assignment: CDR1 MDHEN and CDR2 SYDVKM. This CDR3 spans 16 amino acids. J lost 4 bases, V lost 7 bases, and 9 bases had no gene match. The chain's CDR3 is CASKPLAGAGTGELFF. The CDR3 DNA reads TGTGCCAGCAAACCCCTAGCGGGAGCGGGCACCGGGGAGCTGTTTTTT.

The J gene is TRBJ2-7, the V gene TRBV7-6; possibly TRBD2 for D (7 bases). This CDR3 is 17 amino acids long. CDR1 and CDR2 (germline): SGHVS, FNYEAQ. With 3 bases removed from V and 0 bases from J, the gap between germline ends came to 18 bases. The chain's CDR3 is CASSFGVGASGSYEQYF. The CDR3 bases are TGTGCCAGCAGCTTTGGCGTGGGGGCTAGCGGCTCCTACGAGCAGTACTTC.

The chain joins TRBV6-2 or TRBV6-3 to TRBJ1-2; D remains unclear. The V and J ends lost 0 bases and 8 bases respectively, with 16 bases between them. The germline CDR1 and CDR2 sequences are MNHEY and SVGEGT. The length of the CDR3 is 15 residues. Here the CDR3 DNA reads TGTGCCAGCAGTTACTCTACCGATTTCCTAGTCGGCTACACCTTC. This codes for CASSYSTDFLVGYTF.

This chain connects TRBV19 to TRBJ1-4; 9 nucleotides align to TRBD1. Germline values: CDR1 LNHDA, CDR2 SQIVND (reference sequence). The J segment lost 5 bases and the V segment lost 1 base, leaving 2 bases of the junction unmatched. The CDR3 has 15 amino acids. The CDR3 reads CASSIATGGNEKLFF. The CDR3 nucleotides are TGTGCCAGTAGTATAGCGACAGGGGGGAATGAAAAACTGTTTTTT.

The CDR3: CASSLLGQGRYEQYF. In nucleotides, the CDR3 is TGTGCCAGCAGTTTATTGGGACAGGGTAGATACGAGCAGTACTTC. The chain combines TRBV27 with TRBJ2-7; 9 nucleotides match TRBD1. V lost 1 base, J lost 4 bases, and 5 bases stayed unmatched. The CDR3 has 15 amino acids. The germline V gene has CDR1 MNHEY and CDR2 SMNVEV (reference sequence).

The rearrangement uses TRBV12-5 and TRBJ1-5, with 7 bases lining up with TRBD1. V shed 3 bases, J shed 4 bases, and the junction held 6 bases outside the gene matches. The CDR3 consists of 15 residues. Per germline, CDR1 LGHNT and CDR2 FRNRAP. The DNA for the CDR3 is TGTGCTAGTGGTTTTGGACAGGCCGGGAATCAGCCCCAGCATTTT. Encoded protein: CASGFGQAGNQPQHF.

The V gene is TRBV5-1, the J gene TRBJ2-2; 7 bases line up with TRBD1. CDR3 length equals 15 residues. Losses at the gene ends were 6 bases for V and 5 bases for J; bases not matched to a gene: 10. Germline V gene data show CDR1 as SGHRS and CDR2 as YFSETQ. CDR3 sequence reads: CASTKDRVETGELFF. In DNA, the CDR3 is TGCGCCAGCACGAAAGACAGGGTTGAAACCGGGGAGCTGTTTTTT.

The chain has TRBV4-1 and TRBJ1-5, with unresolved D. The germline V gene encodes CDR1 MGHRA and CDR2 YSYEKL. The CDR3 loop spans 14 amino acids. Deletions cut 1 base from V and 2 bases from J, with 6 bases between. DNA for the CDR3: TGCGCCAGCAGCCAAGCACCGGGCAATCAGCCCCAGCATTTT. The encoded protein is CASSQAPGNQPQHF.

The chain couples TRBV14 to TRBJ1-3; D not resolved. The CDR3 runs to 14 residues. V lost 4 bases to trimming and J lost 0 bases, with 7 bases between them. CDR1 SGHDN and CDR2 FVKESK come from the germline V gene. CDR3 bases: TGTGCCAGCAGCCCTCGACACTCTGGAAACACCATATATTTT. This gives the protein CASSPRHSGNTIYF. The whole variable domain, filled in from reference TRBV14 and TRBJ1-3, reads EAGVTQFPSHSVIEKGQTVTLRCDPISGHDNLYWYRRVMGKEIKFLLHFVKESKQDESGMPNNRFLAERTGGTYSTLKVQPAELEDSGVYFCASSPRHSGNTIYFGEGSWLTVV.

J is TRBJ1-5 and V is TRBV27; TRBD1 agrees at 7 bases. The CDR3 has 15 amino acids. V lost 5 bases to trimming and J lost 3 bases; unmatched junction nucleotides: 7. The germline gives CDR1 MNHEY, CDR2 SMNVEV (reference sequence). The DNA for the CDR3 is TGTGCCAGCAGTCTCCTCCAGGGGGACAATCAGCCCCAGCATTTT. Amino acid sequence: CASSLLQGDNQPQHF.

The rearrangement uses TRBV5-1 and TRBJ1-2, with 11 bases fitting TRBD1. The CDR3 is 15 residues long. Germline V gene data show CDR1 as SGHRS and CDR2 as YFSETQ. V dropped 4 bases and J dropped 8; count of bases not matched to a gene: 10. CDR3: CASSTPGTGGRGYTF. Here the CDR3 DNA reads TGCGCCAGCAGCACCCCAGGGACAGGGGGTAGGGGCTACACCTTC.

The chain is built from TRBV6-2 or TRBV6-3 and TRBJ2-5; TRBD1 matches 8 bases. From germline, CDR1 is MNHEY and CDR2 SVGEGT. CDR3 length: 16 residues. The J segment lost 5 bases and the V segment lost 4 bases, leaving 12 bases of the junction unmatched. The CDR3 region has the DNA TGTGCCAGCAGTTCCCCGGGGCAGGGGGCTGGGGAGACCCAGTACTTC. Translation: CASSSPGQGAGETQYF.

The genes are TRBV14 and TRBJ2-7; D call uncertain. V shed 5 bases and J shed 3 bases, with 8 bases lying between them. The germline V gene has CDR1 SGHDN and CDR2 FVKESK. The CDR3 extends over 12 amino acids. CDR3 bases: TGTGCCAGCAGCTTATTCGGCTACGAGCAGTACTTC. Translation gives CASSLFGYEQYF.

The V gene is TRBV11-2, the J gene TRBJ2-5; 9 nucleotides match TRBD1. The V gene's germline CDR1 is SGHAT and CDR2 FQNNGV. The length of the CDR3 is 15 residues. Losses at the gene ends were 3 bases for V and 5 bases for J; bases not matched to a gene: 7. CDR3 bases: TGTGCCAGCAGCTTTGACAGGGGGGTGTTTGAGACCCAGTACTTC. Its translation is CASSFDRGVFETQYF.

The V call is TRBV6-2 or TRBV6-3, the J call TRBJ1-1; TRBD1 agrees at 7 bases. V shed 5 bases, J shed 8 bases, and the junction held 5 bases outside the gene matches. CDR1 and CDR2 from the germline V gene are MNHEY and SVGEGT. The CDR3 has 12 residues. The CDR3 is CASSRPTGEAFF. CDR3 in DNA: TGTGCCAGCAGTAGACCGACAGGGGAAGCTTTCTTT.

This clone has a handful of counts. The chain carries TRBV4-1 and TRBJ2-1, with D tentatively TRBD1 (5 bases). The germline V gene has CDR1 MGHRA and CDR2 YSYEKL. V was pared by 1 base and J by 5 bases, with 21 bases between. This CDR3 spans 18 amino acids. The CDR3 loop reads CASSQGTFGRDVHNEQFF. The CDR3 nucleotides are TGCGCCAGCAGCCAAGGAACCTTTGGCAGGGATGTCCACAATGAGCAGTTCTTC.

V is TRBV9 and J is TRBJ1-2, with TRBD1 matching 9 bases. Germline CDR1 SGDLS, CDR2 YYNGEE. The CDR3 sequence is 12 residues long. With V trimmed by 8 bases and J by 8 bases, 7 bases remained unmatched. The CDR3 DNA sequence: TGTGCCAGACAGGGGGCGCGGTCAGGCTACACCTTC. Amino acid sequence: CARQGARSGYTF.

The V gene is TRBV7-2, the J gene TRBJ2-5, with D maybe TRBD1 (6 bases). Germline-derived CDR1 and CDR2 are SGHTA and FQGNSA. The V end was cut by 0 bases, the J end by 2 bases, with 19 bases between. The CDR3 length is 18 residues. The CDR3 spells CASSLASPLHREQETQYF. DNA of the CDR3: TGTGCCAGCAGCTTAGCCTCCCCTCTCCACAGGGAACAAGAGACCCAGTACTTC. The full variable domain, its missing parts supplied by reference TRBV7-2 and TRBJ2-5, is GAGVSQSPSNKVTEKGKDVELRCDPISGHTALYWYRQSLGQGLEFLIYFQGNSAPDKSGLPSDRFSAERTGGSVSTLTIQRTQQEDSAVYLCASSLASPLHREQETQYFGPGTRLLVL.

This clone came up a few times. The chain recombines TRBV10-2 with TRBJ1-5; D is possibly TRBD1 (5 bases). V was cut by 2 bases and J by 7 bases, with 12 bases left in between. Germline-derived CDR1 and CDR2 are WSHSY and SAAADI. CDR3 length equals 14 residues. The CDR3 bases are TGCGCCAGCAGTGAGCAGGCATACAGGCAGCCCCAGCATTTT. It specifies CASSEQAYRQPQHF.

The V and J genes are TRBV11-2 and TRBJ1-1, with a possible D match to TRBD1 (6 bases). Trimming left V 5 bases short and J 6 bases short, with 16 bases between. Germline-derived CDR1 and CDR2 are SGHAT and FQNNGV. CDR3 length: 14 residues. The CDR3 loop reads CASSHDRTTAEAFF. Written as DNA, the CDR3 is TGTGCCAGCAGCCACGACAGGACGACTGCTGAAGCTTTCTTT.

This clone was recorded only once. The chain uses TRBV19 and TRBJ2-7, with D possibly TRBD1 on 6 matching bases. The V end lost 0 bases, the J end lost 4 bases, and 10 bases lay between the germline ends. Germline V lookup: CDR1 LNHDA, CDR2 SQIVND (reference sequence). The CDR3 has 14 amino acids. Here the CDR3 reads CASSIDLGAYEQYF. For the CDR3, the DNA is TGTGCCAGTAGTATAGACTTGGGGGCATACGAGCAGTACTTC. Filled out from reference TRBV19 and TRBJ2-7, the complete variable domain reads DGGITQSPKYLFRKEGQNVTLSCEQNLNHDAMYWYRQDPGQGLRLIYYSQIVNDFQKGDIAEGYSVSREKKESFPLTVTSAQKNPTAFYLCASSIDLGAYEQYFGPGTRLTVT.